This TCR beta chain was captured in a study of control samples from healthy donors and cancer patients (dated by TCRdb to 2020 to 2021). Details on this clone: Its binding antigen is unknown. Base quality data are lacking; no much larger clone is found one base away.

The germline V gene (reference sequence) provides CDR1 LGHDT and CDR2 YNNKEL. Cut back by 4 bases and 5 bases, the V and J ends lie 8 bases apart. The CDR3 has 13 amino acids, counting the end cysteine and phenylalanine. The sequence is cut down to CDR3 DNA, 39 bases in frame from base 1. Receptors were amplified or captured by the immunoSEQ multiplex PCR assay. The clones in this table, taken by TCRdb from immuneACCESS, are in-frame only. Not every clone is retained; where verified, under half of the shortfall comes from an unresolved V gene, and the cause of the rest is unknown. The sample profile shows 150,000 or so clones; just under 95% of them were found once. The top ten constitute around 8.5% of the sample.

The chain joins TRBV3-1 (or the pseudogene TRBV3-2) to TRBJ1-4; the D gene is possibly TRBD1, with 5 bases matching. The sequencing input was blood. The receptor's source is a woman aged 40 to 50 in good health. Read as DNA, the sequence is TGTGCCAGCAGCCCGGACAAGAATGAAAAACTGTTTTTT. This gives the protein CASSPDKNEKLFF.